The table lists the clone carrying this TCR beta chain with a few counts. Its antigen is currently unknown. In the authors' workflow: CDR3 differences across clinicopathological groups were used to build a distant-metastasis classifier for papillary thyroid cancer. TCRdb reprocessed the PCR reads via MiXCR. What appears here as the V and J calls and clone size reflects TCRdb's work, not the paper's. The table lists 17,000 or so clones, under 35% of them singletons, with less than 15% in the top ten. The entry originates in a study of metastatic and nonmetastatic thyroid tumors. Study-level background: Repertoires were compared across blood and tumor or nodule tissue from malignant and benign thyroid patients.

Points from the study as a whole: It was reported that TCR beta diversity was significantly higher in malignant thyroid tumors than benign nodules, in blood and tumor.

V was clipped by 6 bases and J by 6 bases, with 16 bases between them. This CDR3 region has 14 residues. Thyroid surgery was preceded by no treatment in any patient. The gene calls are TRBV12-3 or TRBV12-4 and TRBJ2-3, with D maybe TRBD1 (6 bases). The origin of this receptor is a female donor with papillary thyroid cancer or a benign thyroid nodule (not recorded which). Some clones in this sample may be carry-over from other donors' samples. What was sequenced was adjacent normal tissue. The CDR3 sequence: CASRGDKPTDTQYF. DNA for the CDR3: TGTGCCAGCAGGGGGGACAAGCCGACGGATACGCAGTATTTT.